The rows below give T cell receptor beta chains drawn from one sample of a study of shared clonotypes between healthy human individuals. This table comes from immunoSEQ multiplex PCR, and its TCRdb copy is limited to in-frame clones, with some not included. The sample includes over 2 million clones, 80% to 95% of them seen just once. The sample was naive CD4+ T cells from PBMCs. Source of these receptors: a man between 18 and 35 years old in good health. Some clones in this sample may be carry-over from other donors' samples. Each CDR3 is given with its conserved first and last residue. Fields, in order: V gene, clone size, J gene, D gene, CDR3 DNA, CDR3 protein. A D gene is named only where the DNA matches it firmly. Clone size, where shown, is once, few, many, or a class for clones that have expanded.

>TRBV7-9|few|TRBJ1-5|-
TGTGCCAGCAGCTTATGGGCAGGGGATAGCAATCAGCCCCAGCATTTT
CASSLWAGDSNQPQHF
>TRBV7-2|-|TRBJ2-7|-
TGTGCCAGCAGCTTAGACTTAGCGGAATCCTACGAGCAGTACTTC
CASSLDLAESYEQYF
>TRBV19|few|TRBJ1-5|-
TGTGCCAGTAGTATGGGGATGAGGGGTCAGCCCCAGCATTTT
CASSMGMRGQPQHF
>TRBV14|-|TRBJ2-1|TRBD2
TGTGCCAGCAGCCAAGTGGCTAGCGGGAGGCGCAATGAGCAGTTCTTC
CASSQVASGRRNEQFF
>TRBV6-1|-|TRBJ1-4|-
TGTGCCAGCAGTGTCTCCCAGAACCTTATACTGAATGAAAAACTGTTTTTT
CASSVSQNLILNEKLFF
>TRBV2|few|TRBJ1-1|TRBD1
TGTGCCAGCAGTCCTCAGGGGGACACTGAAGCTTTCTTT
CASSPQGDTEAFF
>TRBV10-1|-|TRBJ2-1|-
TGCGCCAGCAGTGTGGGGTTTTCCTCCTACAATGAGCAGTTCTTC
CASSVGFSSYNEQFF
>TRBV7-9|-|TRBJ1-2|-
TGTGCCAGCAGCCCGGGGAGGTCCCTCGACTATGGCTACACCTTC
CASSPGRSLDYGYTF
>TRBV15|-|TRBJ2-7|TRBD2
TGTGCCACCAGCAGAGGGGCCTTAGGTAGCGGGAGCATCGAGCAGTACTTC
CATSRGALGSGSIEQYF
>TRBV28|-|TRBJ2-7|-
TGTGCCAGCGGTAAACAGGGTGGCGCCTACGAGCAGTACTTC
CASGKQGGAYEQYF
>TRBV29-1|-|TRBJ2-3|-
TGCAGCGCCTCACAACGACGCACAGATACGCAGTATTTT
CSASQRRTDTQYF
>TRBV11-3|-|TRBJ2-5|-
TGTGCCAGCTCTCCGGGACCCCCTGGGGAGCAGTACTTC
CASSPGPPGEQYF
>TRBV2|-|TRBJ1-4|TRBD1
TGTGCCAGCAGGGGGACAGGGGGGAGGAATGAAAAACTGTTTTTT
CASRGTGGRNEKLFF
>TRBV7-9|-|TRBJ2-5|-
TGTGCCAGCAGCTCAATCGTCGGGAAGAAGGAGACCCAGTACTTC
CASSSIVGKKETQYF
>TRBV6-6|-|TRBJ2-7|-
TGTGCCAGCAGTTACAGCTACTCCTACGAGCAGTACTTC
CASSYSYSYEQYF
>TRBV6-5|-|TRBJ2-1|TRBD2
TGTGCCAGCAGTACTAGCGGGTCCTCCTACAATGAGCAGTTCTTC
CASSTSGSSYNEQFF
>TRBV11-3|-|TRBJ2-7|-
TGTGCCAGCAGCTGGGGGCCGGACGAGGAGTTTTACGAGCAGTACTTC
CASSWGPDEEFYEQYF
>TRBV5-4|-|TRBJ1-2|TRBD1
TGTGCCAGCAGCTTGGCGACAGGGGCCCTGGGGGGCTACACCTTC
CASSLATGALGGYTF
>TRBV27|-|TRBJ1-2|-
TGTGCCAGCAGTTTACGAAGGGGCGGCTATGGCTACACCTTC
CASSLRRGGYGYTF
>TRBV18|-|TRBJ1-4|TRBD1
TGTGCCAGCTCACCACTTTTGTTCCGACAGGGAACTAATGAAAAACTGTTTTTT
CASSPLLFRQGTNEKLFF
>TRBV9|-|TRBJ2-7|TRBD2
TGTGCCAGCAGCGCAGGACTAGCGGGAGATCTCAAGCAGTACTTC
CASSAGLAGDLKQYF
>TRBV4-1|-|TRBJ2-7|-
TGCGCCAGCAGCCACTCGAGTGAGGCCGCCTACGAGCAGTACTTC
CASSHSSEAAYEQYF
>TRBV5-1|once|TRBJ2-2|-
TGCGCCAGCAGCTTGGCTGGCGACACCGGGGAGCTGTTTTTT
CASSLAGDTGELFF
>TRBV7-7|-|TRBJ2-3|TRBD1
TGTGCCAGCAGCTTAACAGGGGACACAGATACGCAGTATTTT
CASSLTGDTDTQYF
>TRBV9|once|TRBJ1-3|-
TGTGCCAGCAGCTCCGGGCCCAGACCCTCTGGAAACACCATATATTTT
CASSSGPRPSGNTIYF
>TRBV28|-|TRBJ1-3|-
TGTGCCAGCACCCGGGACATCTCTGGAAACACCATATATTTT
CASTRDISGNTIYF
>TRBV7-2|once|TRBJ2-7|-
TGTGCCAGCAGCTTAGATTACTTAGCCTACGAGCAGTACTTC
CASSLDYLAYEQYF
>TRBV19|-|TRBJ2-3|-
TGTGCCAGTAAAAGGGGGAGTATCGATACGCAGTATTTT
CASKRGSIDTQYF
>TRBV5-6|-|TRBJ2-5|TRBD1
TGTGCCAGCAGCTTTAGACAGGGCGGACAAGAGACCCAGTACTTC
CASSFRQGGQETQYF
>TRBV12-5|-|TRBJ2-7|TRBD2
TGTGCTAGTGGCGGGGGGAGCCCCACACCCTACGAGCAGTACTTC
CASGGGSPTPYEQYF
>TRBV6-5|-|TRBJ1-2|-
TGTGCCAGCAGACAAAGCAGCGCCACCAACTATGGCTACACCTTC
CASRQSSATNYGYTF
>TRBV7-9|-|TRBJ2-5|-
TGTGCCAGCGGAGGGGCTGAGACCCAGTACTTC
CASGGAETQYF
>TRBV18|-|TRBJ2-3|TRBD2
TGTGCCAGCTCACCGGTAGCGGGAGGTCGCACAGATACGCAGTATTTT
CASSPVAGGRTDTQYF
>TRBV12-5|-|TRBJ2-1|TRBD2
TGTGCTAGTGGTTTGGTAGGACTAGCGGGATCTGCTGAGCAGTTCTTC
CASGLVGLAGSAEQFF
>TRBV9|-|TRBJ1-5|TRBD1
TGTGCCAGCAGCGCAACAGGGGGGAATCAGCCCCAGCATTTT
CASSATGGNQPQHF
>TRBV7-2|-|TRBJ2-7|TRBD2
TGTGCCAGCAGCTTAGTCGGGAGGGCCTACGAGCAGTACTTC
CASSLVGRAYEQYF
>TRBV6-5|-|TRBJ2-5|TRBD1
TGTGCCAGCAGTCCCCGGACAGGGAGGAAGACCCAGTACTTC
CASSPRTGRKTQYF
>TRBV7-7|-|TRBJ2-4|TRBD2
TGTGCCAGCAGCTTAGCGCTGTTGAGCGGGAGTGCCAAAAACATTCAGTACTTC
CASSLALLSGSAKNIQYF
>TRBV5-1|-|TRBJ2-2|-
TGCGCCAGCAGCTCCCGAAGCGGTCTGAACACCGGGGAGCTGTTTTTT
CASSSRSGLNTGELFF
>TRBV11-2|-|TRBJ2-3|-
TGTGCCAGCAGTGAGGGTCGGAGGCAAGATACGCAGTATTTT
CASSEGRRQDTQYF
>TRBV7-9|-|TRBJ1-3|-
TGTGCCAGCAGTCGGGACCTCTCTGGAAACACCATATATTTT
CASSRDLSGNTIYF
>TRBV5-1|-|TRBJ1-1|TRBD1
TGCGCCAGCAGCTTGGGACAGGGTGCAATGAACACTGAAGCTTTCTTT
CASSLGQGAMNTEAFF
>TRBV11-2|-|TRBJ2-1|-
TGTGCCAGCAGCTTTAGACTAAGCTCCTACAATGAGCAGTTCTTC
CASSFRLSSYNEQFF
>TRBV27|-|TRBJ2-5|TRBD1
TGTGCCAGCAGTTGGGATCTGACAGGGCAAGAGACCCAGTACTTC
CASSWDLTGQETQYF
>TRBV5-6|-|TRBJ1-2|TRBD1
TGTGCCAGCAGCGAAGTAGGACAGGGATACGGCTACACCTTC
CASSEVGQGYGYTF
>TRBV4-1|-|TRBJ2-3|TRBD2
TGCGCCAGCAGCCAAGTGAAACTAGCGGGATCAGATACGCAGTATTTT
CASSQVKLAGSDTQYF
>TRBV9|-|TRBJ1-2|-
TGTGCCAGCACCGGGGGGGCGCCGATTAACTATGGCTACACCTTC
CASTGGAPINYGYTF
>TRBV28|-|TRBJ2-7|-
TGTGCCACCGAGCGACAGTCCTACGAGCAGTACTTC
CATERQSYEQYF
>TRBV11-2|-|TRBJ1-2|-
TGTGCCAGCAGCTTCGGGGCACAAGGCTACACCTTC
CASSFGAQGYTF
>TRBV5-1|-|TRBJ1-1|TRBD1
TGCGCCAGCAGCTTACAGGGGACGAACACTGAAGCTTTCTTT
CASSLQGTNTEAFF
>TRBV28|-|TRBJ1-2|TRBD1
TGTGCCAGCTATAGGACAGGGCCCCTCGTCTATGGCTACACCTTC
CASYRTGPLVYGYTF